This TCR beta chain appears in the sequencing data of a study of shared clonotypes between healthy human individuals. Study-wide background: The cohort comprised a couple of women and a few men. Their ages spanned 18 to 49 years.

Data came from immunoSEQ multiplex PCR; TCRdb stores just in-frame clones and leaves some out. The table lists 950,000 to 1,100,000 clones, roughly 80% of them singletons. Trimming removed 2 bases at V and 7 bases at J, with 15 bases between. Germline loops: CDR1 SGDLS, CDR2 YYNGEE. CDR3 length: 15 amino acids. The chain is built from TRBV9 and TRBJ1-4, with D hard to call. The TCR originated in a man younger than 35 in good health. Specimen: memory CD4+ T cells sorted from blood. Subset in this sample: CD45RA-negative fraction. The CDR3 here is CASSVGPAGGEKLFF. In DNA form, the CDR3 reads TGTGCCAGCAGCGTTGGCCCTGCAGGCGGTGAAAAACTGTTTTTT.